The rows below give T cell receptor beta chains drawn from one sample of a study of Graves' ophthalmopathy and Graves' hyperthyroidism. TCRdb reanalysed the multiplex PCR reads using MiXCR and keeps one entry per CDR3 protein. Here the sample spans approximately 1.2 million distinct CDR3 sequences, less than 45% being singletons. Sequenced: peripheral blood or thyroid tissue (not recorded which). These receptors were collected from an adult man with Graves' hyperthyroidism. The CDR3 runs from the conserved cysteine through the conserved F or W.

j_call | v_call | cdr3_aa
TRBJ2-7 | TRBV5-1 | CASNRDGQARREQYF
TRBJ2-5 | TRBV24-1 | CATSDFRGGSETQYF
TRBJ2-7 | TRBV7-9 | CASSRQANSYEQYF
TRBJ1-4 | TRBV7-9 | CASSGEGGSNEKLFF
TRBJ1-2 | TRBV10-3 | CASSAGTAGANYGYTF
TRBJ1-4 | TRBV7-2 | CASSLDRAEKLFF
TRBJ2-7 | TRBV3-1 | CASSNPTSGRGYEQYF
TRBJ2-5 | TRBV7-9 | CASSFYICSASWETQYF
TRBJ2-7 | TRBV10-3 | CASSSTGEAYEQYF
TRBJ2-7 | TRBV6-1 | CASSEALRYEQYF
TRBJ2-7 | TRBV11-2 | CASSVWTSGGKVKQYF
TRBJ2-7 | TRBV25-1 | CASSATGSSGEQYF
TRBJ1-5 | TRBV7-2 | CASSLEGGLGQPQHF
TRBJ1-1 | TRBV10-3 | CAISEKRAATEAFF
TRBJ1-3 | TRBV10-3 | CAISDSGGTGNTIYF
TRBJ2-7 | TRBV9 | CASTSQRETREQYF
TRBJ2-7 | TRBV20-1 | CSTYGQLALYEQYF
TRBJ1-2 | TRBV6-1 | CASSDTGGLGYTF
TRBJ1-2 | TRBV4-1 | CASSQDSQGSGYTF
TRBJ1-4 | TRBV20-1 | CSASTRINEKLFF
TRBJ1-2 | TRBV12-3/TRBV12-4 | CASSYHRTNYGYTF
TRBJ2-7 | TRBV20-1 | CSARDRWTVPDYEQYF
TRBJ1-5 | TRBV6-1 | CASSDQGFSNQPQHF
TRBJ2-5 | TRBV7-9 | CASSPSTGVETQYF
TRBJ1-5 | TRBV29-1 | CSRGQDHQPQHF
TRBJ2-7 | TRBV15 | CATSRDPLQPYEQYF
TRBJ1-5 | TRBV7-9 | CASSGTGGSDQPQHF
TRBJ1-2 | TRBV10-3 | CASSLGAGGYTF
TRBJ1-1 | TRBV7-6 | CASSPGWENTEAFF
TRBJ2-7 | TRBV12-3/TRBV12-4 | CASSKRSEQYF
TRBJ1-1 | TRBV25-1 | CASSLGRNWGRNTEAFF
TRBJ2-5 | TRBV2 | CASSDSGGRGTQYF
TRBJ2-3 | TRBV7-3 | CASSLTPLLAGGTDTQYF
TRBJ2-7 | TRBV5-1 | CASSTVAGADLTYEQYF
TRBJ2-7 | TRBV11-2 | CASSLGQTVWKRPDEQYF
TRBJ2-5 | TRBV28 | CASSHQQGTQETQYF
TRBJ1-5 | TRBV25-1 | CASSEVYSNQPQHF
TRBJ1-2 | TRBV7-2 | CASSLVAVRTGPYGYTF
TRBJ2-7 | TRBV5-1 | CASSYGTGGGREQYF
TRBJ2-7 | TRBV15 | CATSSRDGPYEQYF
TRBJ2-7 | TRBV20-1 | CSARRQTSTYEQYF
TRBJ2-5 | TRBV6-4 | CASSETGDAATQYF
TRBJ2-3 | TRBV5-4 | CASSLGQVGDTQYF
TRBJ1-2 | TRBV15 | CATSRTRDYGYTF
TRBJ1-2 | TRBV10-3 | CATQQSRVGGYTF
TRBJ2-3 | TRBV25-1 | CASSATSGSVADTQYF
TRBJ2-7 | TRBV4-3 | CASSQEASKGEQYF
TRBJ2-7 | TRBV6-6 | CASSYPTLGEQYF
TRBJ1-1 | TRBV6-5 | CASSFTGLMNTEAFF
TRBJ2-7 | TRBV7-8 | CASSMGLAGRYEQYF
TRBJ1-1 | TRBV29-1 | CSVVGENTEAFF
TRBJ2-2 | TRBV5-1 | CASSAVASGTGELFF
TRBJ2-7 | TRBV11-2 | CASSFTGTSSYEQYF
TRBJ1-2 | TRBV29-1 | CSVARGRDGYTF
TRBJ2-5 | TRBV29-1 | CSVARAGSGQPQYF